Presented here are 20 T cell receptor beta chains from one specimen sequenced in a study of CD8+CD57+ T cells in acquired aplastic anemia. Genomic DNA provided the template from which TCR beta VDJ and CDR3 profiles were obtained. Using its own MiXCR run on the reads, TCRdb lists one record per CDR3 protein. The sample carries 150,000 to 200,000 distinct CDR3 sequences, 64% recorded once. Sequenced sample: sorted CD4+, CD8+, or CD8+CD57+ T cells (not recorded which) from PBMCs. The receptors shown here come from a human donor with severe aplastic anemia or a healthy control (not recorded which).

The rearrangement links TRBV5-1 to TRBJ1-1; D not certain. V was cut by 4 bases and J by 8 bases, with 12 bases left in between. The CDR3 length is 12 residues. The germline CDR1 and CDR2 sequences are SGHRS and YFSETQ. The CDR3 DNA sequence: TGCGCCAGCAGCCTGGAGGGATACGAAGCTTTCTTT. It yields the protein CASSLEGYEAFF.

The chain's CDR3 is CASSLSPFGDTQYF. CDR3 nucleotide sequence: TGTGCCAGCAGCTTGTCTCCCTTCGGAGATACGCAGTATTTT. This rearrangement joins TRBV5-8 to TRBJ2-3, with D hard to call. The CDR3 contains 14 residues. V lost 1 base to trimming and J lost 5 bases, with 11 bases between them. Germline-derived CDR1 and CDR2 are SGHTS and YDEGEE.

V usage is TRBV7-9 and J usage is TRBJ1-4; no clear D gene. Looked up from germline, CDR1 is SEHNR and CDR2 is FQNEAQ (reference sequence). With 2 bases removed from V and 5 bases from J, the gap between germline ends came to 15 bases. The CDR3 consists of 16 residues. The CDR3, as DNA: TGTGCCAGCAGCTTATCGTTCAGCACGCAGAATGAAAAACTGTTTTTT. Its protein is CASSLSFSTQNEKLFF.

This clonotype was observed a single time. The J gene is TRBJ2-7, the V gene TRBV2, with D possibly TRBD1 on 6 matching bases. Trimming took off 4 bases at V and 12 bases at J, with 22 bases between the two ends. This CDR3 region has 14 residues. Germline CDR1 and CDR2: SNHLY and FYNNEI. As DNA, the CDR3 is TGTGCCAGCAGTGCACGTTCCGGGACATTTGCATGGTACTTC. Its translation: CASSARSGTFAWYF. Filled out from reference TRBV2 and TRBJ2-7, the complete variable domain reads EPEVTQTPSHQVTQMGQEVILRCVPISNHLYFYWYRQILGQKVEFLVSFYNNEISEKSEIFDDQFSVERPDGSNFTLKIRSTKLEDSAMYFCASSARSGTFAWYFGPGTRLTVT.

The chain carries TRBV5-1 and TRBJ2-7, with D hard to call. The germline CDR1 and CDR2 sequences are SGHRS and YFSETQ. V was shortened by 0 bases and J by 2 bases, with 9 bases between the two germline ends. The CDR3 totals 14 residues. CDR3 DNA sequence: TGCGCCAGCAGCTTGGAAGGGATAGCCTACGAGCAGTACTTC. Protein: CASSLEGIAYEQYF.

The chain combines TRBV15 with TRBJ2-5; TRBD1 might be the D (5 bases). The CDR3 extends over 15 amino acids. V lost 6 bases to trimming and J lost 5 bases, with 19 bases between them. Looked up from germline, CDR1 is LNHNV and CDR2 is YYDKDF (reference sequence). DNA of the CDR3: TGTGCCACCAGTGGCCCCAACAGGTATTCGGAGACCCAGTACTTC. This translates into CATSGPNRYSETQYF.

The chain has TRBV2 and TRBJ1-4; D is unclear. V shed 0 bases and J shed 1 base, with 6 bases lying between them. The CDR3 totals 15 residues. Looked up from germline, CDR1 is SNHLY and CDR2 is FYNNEI. The CDR3 here is CASSEARVTNEKLFF. The CDR3 nucleotides are TGTGCCAGCAGTGAAGCGAGGGTAACTAATGAAAAACTGTTTTTT.

Regarding this clonotype: One junction end does not reproduce the germline sequence, and a read error may be involved. The chain recombines TRBV25-1 with TRBJ2-7; no clear D. The germline V gene has CDR1 MGHDK and CDR2 SYGVNS. The CDR3 extends over 13 amino acids. In nucleotides, the CDR3 is TGCGCCAGCAGAGAAACGGTCTCCTACGAGCAGTACTTC. This gives the protein CASRETVSYEQYF.

V usage is TRBV7-9 and J usage is TRBJ2-3; D may match TRBD1 or TRBD2 (5 bases each). Germline V lookup: CDR1 SEHNR, CDR2 FQNEAQ (reference sequence). The CDR3 is 15 residues long. V was clipped by 4 bases and J by 2 bases, with 13 bases between them. The CDR3 DNA follows: TGTGCCAGCAGCTCTCGGGACGGAGACACAGATACGCAGTATTTT. Encoded protein: CASSSRDGDTDTQYF.

The chain is built from TRBV7-9 and TRBJ1-6; D is ambiguous. V shed 0 bases and J shed 18 bases, with 9 bases lying between them. The CDR3 sequence is 11 residues long. The V gene's germline CDR1 is SEHNR and CDR2 FQNEAQ (reference sequence). Written as DNA, the CDR3 is TGTGCCAGCAGCTTAGCGCTACGGACCCACTTT. Amino acid sequence: CASSLALRTHF.

This clonotype came up a few times. This chain connects TRBV7-9 to TRBJ1-1; no firm D call. Germline assignment: CDR1 SEHNR and CDR2 FQNEAQ (reference sequence). The CDR3 spans 12 residues. V shed 3 bases and J shed 3 bases, with 5 bases lying between them. The CDR3 protein is CASSLLDTEAFF. CDR3 coding DNA: TGTGCCAGCAGCTTGCTAGACACTGAAGCTTTCTTT.

As to this clonotype: It may be a read error: a sequence one base away is much more abundant. The rearrangement links TRBV2 to TRBJ1-6, with unresolved D. Germline V gene data show CDR1 as SNHLY and CDR2 as FYNNEI. The CDR3 is made up of 15 amino acids. The CDR3 loop reads CASSPQSSYNSPLYF. The CDR3 DNA reads as TGTGCCAGCAGTCCACAGAGCTCCTATAATTCACCCCTCTACTTT.

This clonotype has a handful of counts. The rearrangement uses TRBV10-3 and TRBJ1-6; TRBD1 might be the D (5 bases). The ends were cut back, 0 bases at V and 10 bases at J, with 16 bases in the middle. The germline gives CDR1 ENHRY, CDR2 SYGVKD. The CDR3 is made up of 16 amino acids. As DNA, the CDR3 is TGTGCCATCAGTGAGTCTGAGGCTTCCCGGGGCTCACCCCTCCACTTT. It yields the protein CAISESEASRGSPLHF.

This clonotype was recorded at least ten times. CDR3 bases: TGTGCCAGCAGCGTAGCGGGACAGGGTAGTTTCACTGAAGCTTTCTTT. Translated, it gives CASSVAGQGSFTEAFF. The V call is TRBV9, the J call TRBJ1-1, with 9 bases identical to TRBD1. CDR1 is SGDLS, CDR2 YYNGEE, per germline. This CDR3 region has 16 residues. The V segment lost 0 bases and the J segment 4 bases; nucleotides outside the gene matches: 7.

The J gene is TRBJ2-7, the V gene TRBV5-1, with 7 nucleotides matching TRBD1. The J call may not be correct, given that the DNA end is closer to TRBJ2-1. The length of the CDR3 is 16 residues. CDR1 and CDR2 from the germline V gene are SGHRS and YFSETQ. The CDR3 reads CASSLTGDSSYNEQFF. In DNA form, the CDR3 reads TGCGCCAGCAGCTTGACAGGGGATAGCTCCTACAATGAGCAGTTCTTC.

This clonotype has at least ten counts. This chain links TRBV5-1 with TRBJ2-7; 10 bases match TRBD1. The J segment lost 1 base and the V segment lost 0 bases, leaving 4 bases of the junction unmatched. The germline V gene has CDR1 SGHRS and CDR2 YFSETQ. CDR3 length: 16 residues. The CDR3 sequence is CASSLGQGADSYEQYF. The CDR3 region has the DNA TGCGCCAGCAGCTTGGGACAGGGGGCCGATTCCTACGAGCAGTACTTC.

The table lists this clonotype with a few counts. The chain employs TRBV6-2 or TRBV6-3 and TRBJ2-1; no firm D call. This CDR3 spans 15 amino acids. CDR1 is MNHEY, CDR2 SVGEGT, per germline. V was pared by 8 bases and J by 5 bases, with 19 bases between. As DNA, the CDR3 is TGTGCCAGCGTCGTTATTGTGCAGGCCCACAATGAGCAGTTCTTC. It codes for CASVVIVQAHNEQFF.

Many counts were recorded for this clonotype. The chain has TRBV5-1 and TRBJ2-3; maybe TRBD2 (5 bases). The CDR3 runs 14 residues. CDR1 SGHRS and CDR2 YFSETQ come from the germline V gene. Trimming left V 4 bases short and J 6 bases short, with 15 bases between. CDR3 sequence (DNA): TGCGCCAGCAGCATGATCGAGGGAGCGGATACGCAGTATTTT. This codes for CASSMIEGADTQYF. The complete variable domain, with remaining parts taken from reference TRBV5-1 and TRBJ2-3, reads KAGVTQTPRYLIKTRGQQVTLSCSPISGHRSVSWYQQTPGQGLQFLFEYFSETQRNKGNFPGRFSGRQFSNSRSEMNVSTLELGDSALYLCASSMIEGADTQYFGPGTRLTVL.

The chain combines TRBV10-2 with TRBJ1-5; the match to TRBD1 covers 7 bases. The germline gives CDR1 WSHSY, CDR2 SAAADI. CDR3 length: 13 residues. J lost 7 bases, V lost 5 bases, and 5 bases had no gene match. CDR3 sequence reads: CASSTDRAQPQHF. As DNA, the CDR3 is TGCGCCAGCAGTACCGACAGGGCCCAGCCCCAGCATTTT.

V gene TRBV25-1 combines with J gene TRBJ2-5, with 8 positions matching TRBD2. The trim removed 5 bases at V and 6 bases at J, leaving 8 bases unmatched. Looked up from germline, CDR1 is MGHDK and CDR2 is SYGVNS. The CDR3 extends over 14 amino acids. This chain's CDR3 is CASSLNGGAKTQYF. CDR3 nucleotide sequence: TGTGCCAGCAGTCTAAACGGGGGGGCGAAGACCCAGTACTTC.